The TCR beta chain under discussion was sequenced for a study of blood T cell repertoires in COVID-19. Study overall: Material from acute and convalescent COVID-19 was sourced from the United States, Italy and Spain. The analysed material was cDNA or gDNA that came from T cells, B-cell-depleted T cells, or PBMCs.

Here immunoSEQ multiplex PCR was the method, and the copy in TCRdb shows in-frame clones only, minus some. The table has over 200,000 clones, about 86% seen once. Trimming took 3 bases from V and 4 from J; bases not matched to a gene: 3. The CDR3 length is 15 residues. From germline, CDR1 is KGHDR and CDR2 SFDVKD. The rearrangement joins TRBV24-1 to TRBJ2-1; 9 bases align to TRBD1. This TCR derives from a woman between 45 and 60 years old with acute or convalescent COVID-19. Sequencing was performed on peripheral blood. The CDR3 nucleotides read TGTGCCACCAGTGATCCGGGACAGGGATACAATGAGCAGTTCTTC. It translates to CATSDPGQGYNEQFF.